This TCR beta chain was retrieved from a study of blood T cell repertoires in COVID-19. Study-wide context: The study drew acute and convalescent COVID-19 samples from the United States, Italy and Spain. Nucleic acid was either cDNA or gDNA, and it came from T cells, B-cell-depleted T cells, or PBMCs.

The Seattle patients, enrolled during active infection, were followed longitudinally. Profiling relied on immunoSEQ multiplex PCR, and the TCRdb table lists in-frame clones only, not all of them. The sample records 200,000 to 250,000 clones, 65% to 90% being singletons. V was trimmed by 5 bases and J by 1 base, leaving 17 bases between them. Germline CDR1 and CDR2: SGHTA and FQGNSA. CDR3 length: 17 residues. The V gene is TRBV7-2, the J gene TRBJ2-2, with a possible D match to TRBD1 (5 bases). This sequence originates from a woman aged 70-85 years with COVID-19, enrolled during active disease. Sequences were obtained from peripheral blood. The CDR3 protein is CASSPWGRWVNTGELFF. CDR3 sequence (DNA): TGTGCCAGCAGCCCATGGGGCCGGTGGGTGAACACCGGGGAGCTGTTTTTT.